A selection of T cell receptor beta chains follows, all from one sample in a study of regulatory T cells in long-lasting Graves disease. TCRdb re-called the multiplex PCR reads with MiXCR, one entry per CDR3 protein. Of hundreds of thousands of distinct CDR3 sequences in the sample, less than 25% were seen once. The input for sequencing was peripheral blood mononuclear cells (PBMCs), taken when the disease was refractory, from a patient treated with antithyroid drugs. The receptors originated from a female donor with Graves disease. Each CDR3 is given with its conserved first and last residue. The D gene is left open where the match is weak. Only part of the rows carry a size: once, few, many, or a class if the clone is expanded.

V gene	J gene	D gene	clone size	CDR3 protein	CDR3 DNA
TRBV6-1	TRBJ1-2	NA	NA	CASSEFRKSNYGYTF	TGTGCCAGCAGTGAATTTCGGAAATCTAACTATGGCTACACCTTC
TRBV6-1	TRBJ2-7	NA	NA	CASTQTGGSDEQYF	TGTGCCAGCACCCAGACAGGCGGATCTGACGAGCAGTACTTC
TRBV4-1	TRBJ1-2	NA	few	CASSQEKGGGRLYGYTF	TGCGCCAGCAGCCAAGAAAAAGGCGGGGGAAGGCTCTATGGCTACACCTTC
TRBV5-1	TRBJ2-3	TRBD1	NA	CASSAGQGIPDTQYF	TGTGCCAGCAGCGCGGGACAGGGTATCCCAGATACGCAGTATTTT
TRBV6-2/TRBV6-3	TRBJ2-5	NA	many	CASSELASLPEETQYF	TGTGCCAGCAGTGAATTGGCTAGTCTCCCCGAAGAGACCCAGTACTTC
TRBV7-2	TRBJ2-7	TRBD2	few	CASSLLTVRTSGSPHEQYF	TGTGCCAGCAGCTTACTTACAGTGAGGACTAGCGGGAGTCCCCACGAGCAGTACTTC
TRBV29-1	TRBJ1-2	NA	NA	CSVEDRQRNYGYTF	TGCAGCGTTGAAGATAGGCAGCGTAACTATGGCTACACCTTC
TRBV27	TRBJ2-5	TRBD1	many	CASSLSPQGAQYF	TGTGCCAGCAGTTTATCCCCACAGGGGGCCCAGTACTTC
TRBV7-2	TRBJ1-2	NA	NA	CASSPNRVGYTF	TGTGCCAGCAGCCCCAACAGGGTCGGCTACACCTTC
TRBV9	TRBJ2-2	NA	NA	CASSVAAVGTGELFF	TGTGCCAGCAGCGTAGCCGCTGTGGGTACCGGGGAGCTGTTTTTT
TRBV6-1	TRBJ2-7	TRBD2	few	CASSRTSGRATSYEQYF	TGTGCCAGCAGCCGAACTAGCGGGAGGGCCACGTCGTACGAGCAGTACTTC
TRBV3-1	TRBJ2-5	TRBD1	many	CASSRDRLGTQYF	TGTGCCAGCAGCCGGGACAGACTCGGGACCCAGTACTTC
TRBV10-3	TRBJ1-5	NA	NA	CAISTGHSNQPQHF	TGTGCCATCAGTACAGGGCATAGCAATCAGCCCCAGCATTTT
TRBV29-1	TRBJ2-7	NA	once	CSVEGRREGIMPYEQYF	TGCAGCGTTGAAGGTCGACGGGAAGGAATTATGCCCTACGAGCAGTACTTC
TRBV5-1	TRBJ2-2	NA	NA	CASSRPQGTGELFF	TGCGCCAGCAGCCGACCACAGGGCACCGGGGAGCTGTTTTTT
TRBV29-1	TRBJ2-5	TRBD1	many	CSVIGQGKQETQYF	TGCAGCGTTATTGGACAGGGGAAACAAGAGACCCAGTACTTC
TRBV28	TRBJ1-6	NA	NA	CASSLWNRVGAASLHF	TGTGCCAGCAGTTTATGGAACAGGGTGGGAGCTGCGTCCCTCCACTTT
TRBV11-2	TRBJ2-7	NA	many	CASSLVRGSGEQYF	TGTGCCAGCAGCTTAGTTAGGGGATCGGGCGAGCAGTACTTC
TRBV28	TRBJ1-6	NA	many	CASSSLVYNSPLHF	TGTGCCAGCAGTTCCTTAGTCTATAATTCACCCCTCCACTTT
TRBV6-2/TRBV6-3	TRBJ2-5	TRBD2	few	CASSYSPSGGLQETQYF	TGTGCCAGCAGTTATTCCCCTAGCGGGGGACTCCAAGAGACCCAGTACTTC
TRBV6-1	TRBJ2-2	NA	NA	CASSELVTGGELFF	TGTGCCAGCAGTGAATTGGTTACGGGCGGGGAGCTGTTTTTT
TRBV28	TRBJ2-7	TRBD1	many	CASSRTGTSYEQYF	TGTGCCAGCAGTCGGACAGGGACCTCCTACGAGCAGTACTTC
TRBV20-1	TRBJ2-4	TRBD2	NA	CSARDEREWSKNIQYF	TGCAGTGCTAGAGATGAGCGGGAGTGGTCCAAAAACATTCAGTACTTC
TRBV30	TRBJ2-5	NA	many	CAWSTRTDPPGQETQYF	TGTGCCTGGAGTACCCGAACAGACCCTCCGGGGCAAGAGACCCAGTACTTC
TRBV6-2/TRBV6-3	TRBJ2-7	TRBD1	many	CATEPGQGSYEQYF	TGTGCCACAGAGCCGGGACAGGGCTCCTACGAGCAGTACTTC
TRBV3-1	TRBJ1-5	NA	many	CASSQGNGGNQPQHF	TGTGCCAGCAGCCAAGGTAACGGGGGCAATCAGCCCCAGCATTTT
TRBV12-3/TRBV12-4	TRBJ1-1	NA	many	CASSLTGLSDTEAFF	TGTGCCAGCAGTTTAACTGGACTATCGGACACTGAAGCTTTCTTT
TRBV4-2	TRBJ1-5	NA	few	CASSQDGGNQPQHF	TGTGCCAGCAGCCAAGATGGGGGGAATCAGCCCCAGCATTTT
TRBV20-1	TRBJ1-5	NA	NA	CSAKSVGGPYSNQPQHF	TGCAGTGCGAAATCTGTGGGGGGTCCGTATAGCAATCAGCCCCAGCATTTT
TRBV7-2	TRBJ2-5	TRBD1	many	CASSSGQGLETQYF	TGTGCCAGCAGTTCCGGACAGGGGCTAGAGACCCAGTACTTC
TRBV20-1	TRBJ2-5	TRBD1	many	CSATRDRDEHETQYF	TGCAGTGCTACAAGAGACAGGGACGAACACGAGACCCAGTACTTC
TRBV25-1	TRBJ2-1	TRBD1	NA	CASSDGGQGIREQFF	TGTGCCAGCAGTGATGGGGGACAGGGTATAAGGGAGCAGTTCTTC
TRBV11-2	TRBJ1-5	NA	many	CASSLDTGPQHF	TGTGCCAGCAGCTTAGACACGGGGCCCCAGCATTTT
TRBV28	TRBJ2-7	TRBD1	many	CASSLGGQAPGYEQYF	TGTGCCAGCAGTTTAGGAGGACAGGCCCCCGGCTACGAGCAGTACTTC
TRBV20-1	TRBJ2-7	TRBD1	few	CSAKPTGTALYEQYF	TGCAGTGCTAAACCAACCGGGACAGCTCTCTACGAGCAGTACTTC
TRBV28	TRBJ2-1	TRBD2	few	CASSFRTSGPYNEQFF	TGTGCCAGCAGTTTCCGGACTAGCGGGCCTTACAATGAGCAGTTCTTC
TRBV12-3/TRBV12-4	TRBJ2-1	NA	many	CASSTPTPGDYNEQFF	TGTGCCAGCAGCACGCCGACTCCTGGCGATTACAATGAGCAGTTCTTC
TRBV6-1	TRBJ1-1	NA	few	CASSEEIAAEAFF	TGTGCCAGCAGTGAAGAAATTGCAGCTGAAGCTTTCTTT
TRBV3-1	TRBJ2-2	TRBD2	NA	CASSPLGTSSTGELFF	TGTGCCAGCAGCCCCCTCGGGACTAGCAGCACCGGGGAGCTGTTTTTT
TRBV10-3	TRBJ2-5	NA	many	CAISEETETQYF	TGTGCCATCAGTGAGGAGACAGAGACCCAGTACTTC
TRBV24-1	TRBJ2-5	TRBD2	few	CATSDSGRALSQTQYF	TGTGCCACCAGTGATTCTGGGAGGGCCCTTTCCCAGACCCAGTACTTC
TRBV6-2/TRBV6-3	TRBJ2-7	TRBD2	few	CASRPQPGLAGGPAYEQYF	TGTGCCAGCAGACCCCAGCCGGGACTAGCGGGAGGGCCCGCCTACGAGCAGTACTTC